A selection of T cell receptor beta chains follows, all from one sample in a study of blood T cell repertoires in COVID-19. Clones were read by immunoSEQ multiplex PCR, and TCRdb kept only the in-frame ones, dropping some. The profile covers 160,000 or so clones, with 80% appearing a single time and 4.5% to 7.5% taken by the ten largest. Sequences were obtained from PBMCs or T cells enriched from blood (not recorded which). These receptors were taken from a man aged 35 to 55 who had recovered from COVID-19. Each CDR3 is given with its conserved first and last residue. Fields, in order: J gene, clone size, D gene, V gene, CDR3 DNA, CDR3 protein. The D gene is left open where the match is weak. The size entry is marked missing in some rows and otherwise reads once, few, many or a size class.

J: TRBJ1-2
size: -
D: -
V: TRBV5-1
DNA: TGCGCCAGCAGACCTGACGGGGGTAACTATGGCTACACCTTC
CDR3: CASRPDGGNYGYTF

J: TRBJ1-2
size: once
D: -
V: TRBV27
DNA: TGTGCCAGCAGTCCACAGGGTGTTAGGAACTATGGCTACACCTTC
CDR3: CASSPQGVRNYGYTF

J: TRBJ1-2
size: -
D: TRBD1
V: TRBV6-5
DNA: TGTGCCAGCAGTTACGGGGACAGGGCGGACTATGGCTACACCTTC
CDR3: CASSYGDRADYGYTF

J: TRBJ1-4
size: once
D: TRBD1
V: TRBV7-9
DNA: TGTGCCAGCAGCTCGCGGACAGGGCTGTTTAATGAAAAACTGTTTTTT
CDR3: CASSSRTGLFNEKLFF

J: TRBJ2-5
size: -
D: TRBD2
V: TRBV11-2
DNA: TGTGCCAGCAGCACACTAGCGGGGAAAGAGACCCAGTACTTC
CDR3: CASSTLAGKETQYF

J: TRBJ1-2
size: -
D: -
V: TRBV2
DNA: TGTGCCAGCATCCAATCGGAGGTTAACTATGGCTACACCTTC
CDR3: CASIQSEVNYGYTF

J: TRBJ1-1
size: -
D: -
V: TRBV19
DNA: TGTGCCAGTAGTCCCTCCGCGGATCCTGAAGCTTTCTTT
CDR3: CASSPSADPEAFF

J: TRBJ1-2
size: -
D: -
V: TRBV19
DNA: TGTGCCAGTAGTATAACGGGGGACTATGGCTACACCTTC
CDR3: CASSITGDYGYTF

J: TRBJ2-5
size: -
D: -
V: TRBV28
DNA: TGTGCCAGCAACCAGGGCGTAGAGACCCAGTACTTC
CDR3: CASNQGVETQYF

J: TRBJ1-6
size: -
D: -
V: TRBV2
DNA: TGTGCCAGCAGCCCCAGGGGAAATTCACCCCTCCACTTT
CDR3: CASSPRGNSPLHF

J: TRBJ2-1
size: -
D: TRBD2
V: TRBV6-4
DNA: TGTGCCAGCAGCGGTACTAGCGGGGCCTACAATGAGCAGTTCTTC
CDR3: CASSGTSGAYNEQFF

J: TRBJ2-1
size: -
D: -
V: TRBV7-6
DNA: TGTGCCAGCAGCTTAGCGCGGGTAAATGAGCAGTTCTTC
CDR3: CASSLARVNEQFF

J: TRBJ1-1
size: -
D: TRBD1
V: TRBV7-8
DNA: TGTGCCAGCAGCTCAGGCCTGACAGGGCTGGACACTGAAGCTTTCTTT
CDR3: CASSSGLTGLDTEAFF

J: TRBJ2-1
size: -
D: -
V: TRBV5-6
DNA: TGTGCCAGCAGCTTGGGAACTCCCTCAGAGCAGTTCTTC
CDR3: CASSLGTPSEQFF

J: TRBJ1-1
size: once
D: -
V: TRBV18
DNA: TGTGCCAGCTCTCAGACCGGGGGCACTGAAGCTTTCTTT
CDR3: CASSQTGGTEAFF

J: TRBJ1-1
size: -
D: TRBD1
V: TRBV7-9
DNA: TGTGCCAGCAGCCGGGGGGACAGGGGGCGGATGAACACTGAAGCTTTCTTT
CDR3: CASSRGDRGRMNTEAFF

J: TRBJ2-7
size: -
D: -
V: TRBV3-1/TRBV3-2
DNA: TGTGCCAGCAGCCCAGGCCCCCGTGGCAGGGGCTACGAGCAGTACTTC
CDR3: CASSPGPRGRGYEQYF

J: TRBJ1-5
size: -
D: -
V: TRBV7-8
DNA: TGTGCCAGCAGCTTAAATCTGAGGGGAGGTCATCAGCCCCAGCATTTT
CDR3: CASSLNLRGGHQPQHF

J: TRBJ2-5
size: -
D: TRBD2
V: TRBV19
DNA: TGTGCCAGTAGTATAGACGCACCGGGACTAGCGGGGGGTCGAGGGGCCCAGTACTTC
CDR3: CASSIDAPGLAGGRGAQYF

J: TRBJ1-1
size: -
D: -
V: TRBV6-4
DNA: TGTGCCAGCAGTATATCCGGGGGCACTGAAGCTTTCTTT
CDR3: CASSISGGTEAFF

J: TRBJ2-7
size: -
D: TRBD1
V: TRBV6-5
DNA: TGTGCCAGCAGAAGACAGGGGGCGGGGGAGCAGTACTTC
CDR3: CASRRQGAGEQYF

J: TRBJ2-3
size: -
D: -
V: TRBV30
DNA: TGTGCCTGGAGTGGGACTAGCACAGATACGCAGTATTTT
CDR3: CAWSGTSTDTQYF

J: TRBJ2-2
size: once
D: -
V: TRBV5-1
DNA: TGCGCCAGCAGCTTGGAACCTGGCGGGGACGGGGAGCTGTTTTTT
CDR3: CASSLEPGGDGELFF

J: TRBJ1-4
size: few
D: -
V: TRBV27
DNA: TGTGCCAGCAGTTTAAGGGGTGTGAGGGGACATGACGAAAAACTGTTTTTT
CDR3: CASSLRGVRGHDEKLFF

J: TRBJ1-3
size: -
D: TRBD1
V: TRBV6-5
DNA: TGTGCCAGCAGTTTCGCAGGACAGGGAGCTGGAAACACCATATATTTT
CDR3: CASSFAGQGAGNTIYF

J: TRBJ1-2
size: -
D: TRBD1
V: TRBV9
DNA: TGTGCCAGCAGCGTAGGACAGGGGGCCAGCTATGGCTACACCTTC
CDR3: CASSVGQGASYGYTF

J: TRBJ1-2
size: -
D: -
V: TRBV19
DNA: TGTGCCAGTAGTATCCCCGGACAGCGCTATGGCTACACCTTC
CDR3: CASSIPGQRYGYTF

J: TRBJ2-5
size: -
D: TRBD2
V: TRBV27
DNA: TGTGCCAGCAGTTTGTCTAGCGGTGCAACGACCCAGTACTTC
CDR3: CASSLSSGATTQYF

J: TRBJ2-1
size: -
D: -
V: TRBV9
DNA: TGTGCCAGCAGACAATACCGCGGGGCCCTCAATGAGCAGTTCTTC
CDR3: CASRQYRGALNEQFF

J: TRBJ1-1
size: few
D: -
V: TRBV21-1
DNA: TGTGCCAGCAGCGGGGGGAGAGTAGACAGAGGGGAGAACACTGAAGCTTTCTTT
CDR3: CASSGGRVDRGENTEAFF

J: TRBJ1-2
size: -
D: -
V: TRBV19
DNA: TGTGCCAGTAGGGTCGAGATCTATGGCTACACCTTC
CDR3: CASRVEIYGYTF

J: TRBJ2-7
size: -
D: TRBD1
V: TRBV30
DNA: TGTGCCTGGAGTACCCCTTACGCGACAGGGGGCTACGAGCAGTACTTC
CDR3: CAWSTPYATGGYEQYF

J: TRBJ1-2
size: -
D: -
V: TRBV2
DNA: TGTGCCAGCAGGACGGCTCTAGAGGGCTACACCTTC
CDR3: CASRTALEGYTF

J: TRBJ2-1
size: -
D: -
V: TRBV24-1
DNA: TGTGCCACCAGTGTCCCTGGGGCAGGGAACAATGAGCAGTTCTTC
CDR3: CATSVPGAGNNEQFF

J: TRBJ1-3
size: -
D: -
V: TRBV11-1
DNA: TGTGCCAGCAGCCCCGCGGTCGGAAGGTCTGGAAACACCATATATTTT
CDR3: CASSPAVGRSGNTIYF

J: TRBJ2-1
size: -
D: TRBD2
V: TRBV3-1/TRBV3-2
DNA: TGTGCCAGCAGCCAACGGACCGGGAGGGGGCAGTTCTTC
CDR3: CASSQRTGRGQFF

J: TRBJ1-1
size: -
D: TRBD1
V: TRBV7-9
DNA: TGTGCCAGCAGCGCCGGACAGGGGAACACTGAAGCTTTCTTT
CDR3: CASSAGQGNTEAFF

J: TRBJ2-5
size: -
D: -
V: TRBV29-1
DNA: TGCAGCGTTGACGAAAGGGGGGGGGATGCGGCCCAGTACTTC
CDR3: CSVDERGGDAAQYF

J: TRBJ2-3
size: -
D: TRBD2
V: TRBV11-1
DNA: TGTGCCAGCAGCTACGTTAGCGGGATCACAGATACGCAGTATTTT
CDR3: CASSYVSGITDTQYF

J: TRBJ1-1
size: -
D: -
V: TRBV6-5
DNA: TGTGCCAGCAGTTCGCGGGTGGGTGAAGCTTTCTTT
CDR3: CASSSRVGEAFF